This is a list of T cell receptor beta chains from one sample in a study of cytomegalovirus exposure and HLA in healthy donors. Profiled with immunoSEQ multiplex PCR; TCRdb holds only in-frame clones, not every one. The sample includes roughly 100,000 clones, around 80% of them seen just once. Sequences were obtained from PBMCs. The receptors derive from a man between 18 and 35 years old in good health and CMV-seronegative. CDR3s include the opening cysteine and the closing phenylalanine or tryptophan. A D gene is named only where the DNA matches it firmly. Some rows mark clone size as missing; the rest say once, few, many or name a class of expanded clone.

j_gene,abundance,d_gene,v_gene,CDR3nt,CDR3aa
TRBJ2-7,.,TRBD1,TRBV9,TGTGCCAGCAGCGTAGCGTTGTCGGGGACAGGGGTCGACGAGCAGTACTTC,CASSVALSGTGVDEQYF
TRBJ2-1,.,.,TRBV5-4,TGTGCCAGCAGCTTGGTTCCAGGGGATCCTGAGCAGTTCTTC,CASSLVPGDPEQFF
TRBJ2-3,.,.,TRBV11-2,TGTGCCAGCAGCTTCGCACCAGGGCCTAGCACAGATACGCAGTATTTT,CASSFAPGPSTDTQYF
TRBJ1-1,few,.,TRBV5-6,TGTGCCAGCAGCTTTCTCCTCGGGAACACTGAAGCTTTCTTT,CASSFLLGNTEAFF
TRBJ1-1,.,.,TRBV11-2,TGTGCCAGCAGCTTAGGGGGGGGTCAGCTGAACACTGAAGCTTTCTTT,CASSLGGGQLNTEAFF
TRBJ2-6,.,.,TRBV7-9,TGTTCCAGCAGCTTATGGTTCTCGGGATCGGGGGCCAACGTCCTGACTTTC,CSSSLWFSGSGANVLTF
TRBJ1-1,.,.,TRBV9,TGTGCCAGCAGCCCTAGCGGCTCGGTGAACACTGAAGCTTTCTTT,CASSPSGSVNTEAFF
TRBJ1-5,.,.,TRBV7-2,TGTGCCAGCAGCTTAGCGGGGGCGAAGAGTCAGCCCCAGCATTTT,CASSLAGAKSQPQHF
TRBJ2-5,.,.,TRBV5-1,TGCGCCAGCAGCTTGGGGCCGCCGGGACTCGGTCAAGAGACCCAGTACTTC,CASSLGPPGLGQETQYF
TRBJ2-7,.,TRBD2,TRBV18,TGTGCCAGCTCACCACGGGCGGGAGACAGTACCGAGCAGTACTTC,CASSPRAGDSTEQYF
TRBJ2-7,.,TRBD1,TRBV6-1,TGTGCCAGCAAATTACAGACAGGGTCAGGTTACGAGCAGTACTTC,CASKLQTGSGYEQYF
TRBJ1-5,.,.,TRBV6-5,TGTGCCAGCAGGCAGGGGATTCGCAATCAGCCCCAGCATTTT,CASRQGIRNQPQHF
TRBJ2-5,.,.,TRBV5-1,TGCGCCAGCAGCTTAAGGCAGGGGGGAGAGACCCAGTACTTC,CASSLRQGGETQYF
TRBJ1-2,.,TRBD1,TRBV27,TGTGCCAGCAGTTATTCGACAGGGGGGGGCTATGGCTACACCTTC,CASSYSTGGGYGYTF
TRBJ2-2,once,TRBD1,TRBV7-9,TGTGCCAGCAACTCGGGACAGGGATGGGCCGGGGAGCTGTTTTTT,CASNSGQGWAGELFF
TRBJ2-5,.,.,TRBV6-1,TGTGCCAGCGGGCTGGGAGAGACCCAGTACTTC,CASGLGETQYF
TRBJ2-5,.,TRBD2,TRBV7-8,TGTGCCAGCAGCTTACCGGGGGGAGCCCCAGAGACCCAGTACTTC,CASSLPGGAPETQYF
TRBJ2-7,.,TRBD1,TRBV5-8,TGTGCCAGCAGGTTACCGGGACAGGGTCCCCACGAGCAGTACTTC,CASRLPGQGPHEQYF
TRBJ2-7,.,.,TRBV28,TGTGCCAGCAAGAGGAGCTACGAGCAGTACTTC,CASKRSYEQYF
TRBJ1-2,.,TRBD1,TRBV28,TGTGCCAGCAGCCCGGCTCCGGGACAGGGAGACTATGGCTACACCTTC,CASSPAPGQGDYGYTF
TRBJ2-3,.,TRBD1,TRBV19,TGTGCCAGTAGTCTTTGGGGCAGGGGGCCGGATACGCAGTATTTT,CASSLWGRGPDTQYF
TRBJ2-7,many,TRBD2,TRBV6-1,TGTGCCATCAGACCGGGACTAGCGCTCTCCTACGAGCAGTACTTC,CAIRPGLALSYEQYF
TRBJ1-5,.,.,TRBV27,TGTGCCAGCAGTTTACAGGGGAGCAATCAGCCCCAGCATTTT,CASSLQGSNQPQHF
TRBJ2-3,.,TRBD2,TRBV7-2,TGTGCCAGCAGCTTTAGGGCGGGAGAAACAGATACGCAGTATTTT,CASSFRAGETDTQYF
TRBJ2-5,few,.,TRBV19,TGTGCCAGTAGTATGGGCTTGCGCAGGGGACAAGAGACCCAGTACTTC,CASSMGLRRGQETQYF
TRBJ2-3,.,.,TRBV9,TGTGCCAGCAGCGTAGCGGCAGATACGCAGTATTTT,CASSVAADTQYF
TRBJ1-1,once,TRBD1,TRBV25-1,TGTGCCAGCAGTGAGCGACAGGGTTTGGCTGAAGCTTTCTTT,CASSERQGLAEAFF
TRBJ1-1,.,.,TRBV5-1,TGCGCCAGCAGCTTGGGCACAGCCAAAACGACTGAAGCTTTCTTT,CASSLGTAKTTEAFF
TRBJ1-1,.,.,TRBV19,TGTGCCAGTAGTTCTGCTTTGCGATCGAACACTGAAGCTTTCTTT,CASSSALRSNTEAFF
TRBJ2-7,.,TRBD2,TRBV7-8,TGTGCCAGCAGCTACGGACTAGCTACGACCCACGAGCAGTACTTC,CASSYGLATTHEQYF
TRBJ2-2,.,TRBD2,TRBV28,TGTGCCAGTAGCGGGAGGGCCATAACCGGGGAGCTGTTTTTT,CASSGRAITGELFF
TRBJ2-1,.,TRBD2,TRBV19,TGTGCCAGTAGAAAGCGGGAGGGATACAATGAGCAGTTCTTC,CASRKREGYNEQFF